Each of the 6 T cell receptor beta chains below was sequenced from the same sample in a study of blood T cell repertoires in COVID-19. The assay was immunoSEQ multiplex PCR, and TCRdb's table has in-frame clones only and misses some. Of around 55,000 clones detected, roughly 80% appear once; the ten largest clones hold roughly 5.8%. The sample comprised peripheral blood. Every receptor here comes from a human donor in a cohort sampled during active or convalescent COVID-19.

The gene calls are TRBV7-2 and TRBJ1-2; no definite D call. V was trimmed by 2 bases and J by 0 bases, leaving 10 bases between them. The CDR3 runs to 15 residues. Germline CDR1 reads SGHTA; CDR2 reads FQGNSA. CDR3 protein: CASSLSTVPNYGYTF. The CDR3 region has the DNA TGTGCCAGCAGCTTATCTACAGTTCCTAACTATGGCTACACCTTC.

This clone was counted a single time. V usage is TRBV7-8 and J usage is TRBJ1-2; 9 bases map to TRBD1. The V gene end was trimmed by 3 bases and the J gene end by 6 bases; junction bases not matched to a gene: 2. CDR1 SGHVS and CDR2 FQNEAQ come from the germline V gene. The CDR3 totals 13 residues. CDR3 coding DNA: TGTGCCAGCAGCTTGGGACAGGGAGATGGCTACACCTTC. It codes for CASSLGQGDGYTF. Full variable domain (remainder filled in from reference TRBV7-8 and TRBJ1-2): GAGVSQSPRYKVAKRGQDVALRCDPISGHVSLFWYQQALGQGPEFLTYFQNEAQLDKSGLPSDRFFAERPEGSVSTLKIQRTQQEDSAVYLCASSLGQGDGYTFGSGTRLTVV.

The gene calls are TRBV27 and TRBJ2-7, with a tentative D call TRBD1 (6 bases). Germline CDR1 is MNHEY and CDR2 is SMNVEV (reference sequence). The CDR3 consists of 14 residues. Between the trimmed V and J ends, which lost 1 base and 6 bases, there was a span of 13 bases. The CDR3 loop is CASSLYQGPSEQYF. In DNA, the CDR3 is TGTGCCAGCAGTTTATACCAGGGGCCCAGCGAGCAGTACTTC.

This clone has a handful of counts. The chain uses TRBV5-4 and TRBJ1-6, with D maybe TRBD1 (6 bases). Between the trimmed V and J ends, which lost 4 bases and 3 bases, there was a span of 14 bases. Germline loops: CDR1 SGHNT, CDR2 YYREEE (reference sequence). The length of the CDR3 is 16 residues. This CDR3 is CASSRGGADYNSPLHF. CDR3 bases: TGTGCCAGCAGCCGGGGGGGCGCGGACTATAATTCACCCCTCCACTTT.

The chain couples TRBV3-1 (or the pseudogene TRBV3-2) to TRBJ2-3; 7 positions agree with TRBD2. The CDR3 is 16 residues long. Trimming cost V 0 bases and J 0 bases; bases outside gene matches: 3. Germline lookup yields CDR1 LGHDT and CDR2 YNNKEL (reference sequence). CDR3 DNA sequence: TGTGCCAGCAGCCAAGATTGGCGGGGGAGCACAGATACGCAGTATTTT. It translates to CASSQDWRGSTDTQYF.

This sequence joins TRBV2 and TRBJ1-1; 9 bases are shared with TRBD1. The V segment lost 6 bases and the J segment 4 bases; nucleotides outside the gene matches: 3. Germline V gives CDR1 SNHLY, CDR2 FYNNEI. This CDR3 has 13 residues. CDR3 coding DNA: TGTGCCAGCAGCGGACAGGGGATCACTGAAGCTTTCTTT. It translates to CASSGQGITEAFF.